The 12 T cell receptor beta chains below were found in one sample sequenced in a study of blood T cell repertoires in COVID-19. Method: immunoSEQ multiplex PCR; TCRdb's copy keeps in-frame clones and lacks some. Among some 460,000 clones listed, nearly 90% were seen once. The sample was PBMCs or T cells enriched from blood (not recorded which). These receptors were collected from a woman under 30 with acute COVID-19.

The chain links TRBV2 to TRBJ1-6, with 7 bases aligning to TRBD1. The CDR3 runs to 16 residues. J lost 9 bases, V lost 5 bases, and 13 bases had no gene match. Germline CDR1 reads SNHLY; CDR2 reads FYNNEI. CDR3 nucleotides: TGTGCCAGCAGTCCGGACAGGACCCTAGTAGGTTCACCCCTCCACTTT. Protein: CASSPDRTLVGSPLHF.

The J gene is TRBJ2-5, the V gene TRBV4-2; 13 bases are shared with TRBD2. V was pared by 1 base and J by 5 bases, with 7 bases of the junction left unmatched. Germline lookup yields CDR1 LGHNA and CDR2 YNFKEQ. The CDR3 is 17 amino acids. This chain's CDR3 is CASSQVTSGRASETQYF. The CDR3 nucleotides read TGTGCCAGCAGCCAAGTAACTAGCGGGAGGGCAAGTGAGACCCAGTACTTC.

In its sample, this clone was seen many times. The chain couples TRBV10-1 to TRBJ1-6; TRBD1 aligns across 12 bases. Germline V gene data show CDR1 as WNHNN and CDR2 as SYGVQD (reference sequence). Trimming took 5 bases from V and 7 from J; bases not matched to a gene: 3. The CDR3 is 15 residues long. CDR3: CASSRDRGLNSPLHF. The CDR3 DNA is TGCGCCAGCAGTAGGGACAGGGGGCTGAATTCACCCCTCCACTTT.

V is TRBV18 and J is TRBJ1-1; 9 bases line up with TRBD1. Germline CDR1 and CDR2: KGHSH and LQKENI. Trimming cost V 8 bases and J 2 bases; bases outside gene matches: 6. The CDR3 sequence is 14 residues long. This chain's CDR3 is CASTRTGGNTEAFF. The CDR3, as DNA: TGTGCCAGCACTCGAACAGGGGGCAACACTGAAGCTTTCTTT.

The gene calls are TRBV5-1 and TRBJ1-1; D gene uncertain. The V end was cut by 4 bases, the J end by 0 bases, with 10 bases between. The CDR3 consists of 14 residues. From germline, CDR1 is SGHRS and CDR2 YFSETQ. CDR3 in amino acids: CASSHNSMNTEAFF. For the CDR3, the DNA is TGCGCCAGCAGCCATAACTCGATGAACACTGAAGCTTTCTTT.

The V call is TRBV7-2, the J call TRBJ2-5; D possibly corresponds to TRBD2 (5 bases). CDR1 is SGHTA and CDR2 is FQGNSA in the germline V gene. This CDR3 contains 13 residues. V lost 7 bases and J lost 5, with 14 bases in between. The CDR3 DNA is TGTGCCAGCAACCAGTTAGGCGGGGAGACCCAGTACTTC. This codes for CASNQLGGETQYF.

This sequence joins TRBV18 and TRBJ2-7, with D possibly being TRBD1 (5 bases). CDR1 is KGHSH and CDR2 is LQKENI in the germline V gene. The CDR3 consists of 13 residues. V lost 3 bases and J 1 base, leaving 7 bases between the germline ends. The CDR3 DNA reads TGTGCCAGCTCACCGACAGCTTCCTACGAGCAGTACTTC. It is translated as CASSPTASYEQYF. Variable domain in full (rest from reference TRBV18 and TRBJ2-7): NAGVMQNPRHLVRRRGQEARLRCSPMKGHSHVYWYRQLPEEGLKFMVYLQKENIIDESGMPKERFSAEFPKEGPSILRIQQVVRGDSAAYFCASSPTASYEQYFGPGTRLTVT.

The chain employs TRBV9 and TRBJ1-1, with D perhaps TRBD1 (5 bases). CDR1 is SGDLS and CDR2 is YYNGEE in the germline V gene. The CDR3 is 17 residues long. The germline V and J ends were trimmed by 0 bases and 1 base, with 16 bases remaining between them. The CDR3 nucleotides are TGTGCCAGCAGCGTAGTTTTGGGGGGGAGGTCGAACACTGAAGCTTTCTTT. Its translation: CASSVVLGGRSNTEAFF.

This chain connects TRBV7-7 to TRBJ2-5, with 7 bases matching TRBD2. The germline CDR1 and CDR2 sequences are SSHAT and FNYEAQ (reference sequence). CDR3 length equals 16 residues. The J segment lost 2 bases and the V segment lost 2 bases, leaving 8 bases of the junction unmatched. The CDR3 reads CASSLSGGFPQETQYF. DNA of the CDR3: TGTGCCAGCAGCTTATCGGGGGGTTTCCCTCAAGAGACCCAGTACTTC.

The chain uses TRBV29-1 and TRBJ1-1; possibly TRBD1 for D (6 bases). V was trimmed by 5 bases and J by 5 bases, leaving 21 bases between them. The CDR3 length is 15 residues. Germline-derived CDR1 and CDR2 are SQVTM and ANQGSEA. CDR3 amino acids: CSVFERTGKVTEAFF. Written as DNA, the CDR3 is TGCAGCGTTTTCGAACGCACAGGGAAGGTGACTGAAGCTTTCTTT.

The chain employs TRBV6-5 and TRBJ2-7, with 8 bases fitting TRBD1. There are 14 residues in the CDR3. The junction had 8 bases not matched to a gene; V was cut back by 6 bases and J by 4 bases. CDR1 and CDR2 from the germline V gene are MNHEY and SVGAGI. The CDR3 bases are TGTGCCAGCAGAACTGGACAGGGCTTTTACGAGCAGTACTTC. It is translated as CASRTGQGFYEQYF.

The CDR3, as DNA: TGTGCCAGCAGCGCCGCCCCAGGACAGGGGGATTCACCCCTCCACTTT. Encoded protein: CASSAAPGQGDSPLHF. The genes are TRBV9 and TRBJ1-6, with 10 bases that match TRBD1. The germline CDR1 and CDR2 sequences are SGDLS and YYNGEE. This CDR3 comprises 16 residues. Unmatched junction bases numbered 8, after V lost 3 bases and J lost 8 bases.